This T cell receptor (beta chain) emerged from a study of blood T cell repertoires in COVID-19. The CDR3 runs 13 residues. Germline CDR1 MNHNY, CDR2 SVGAGI (reference sequence). The V end was cut by 6 bases, the J end by 0 bases, with 8 bases between. Original processing notes: Amplification from reference gene primers served as the basis for estimated nucleated cell counts. Here immunoSEQ multiplex PCR was the method, and the copy in TCRdb shows in-frame clones only, minus some. The V and J calls and the clone size are those of that table, but D and trimming were determined from the DNA. Counted here are 210,000 or so clones, about 89% occurring once; the ten biggest clones make up around 4.8%.

The TCR was taken from a woman between 40 and 50 years old with acute or convalescent COVID-19. The sample taken for sequencing was peripheral blood. The genes are TRBV6-6 and TRBJ1-1, with D perhaps matching TRBD1 (5 bases). This chain's CDR3 is CASSGHLNTEAFF. CDR3 in DNA: TGTGCCAGCAGCGGACACCTGAACACTGAAGCTTTCTTT.